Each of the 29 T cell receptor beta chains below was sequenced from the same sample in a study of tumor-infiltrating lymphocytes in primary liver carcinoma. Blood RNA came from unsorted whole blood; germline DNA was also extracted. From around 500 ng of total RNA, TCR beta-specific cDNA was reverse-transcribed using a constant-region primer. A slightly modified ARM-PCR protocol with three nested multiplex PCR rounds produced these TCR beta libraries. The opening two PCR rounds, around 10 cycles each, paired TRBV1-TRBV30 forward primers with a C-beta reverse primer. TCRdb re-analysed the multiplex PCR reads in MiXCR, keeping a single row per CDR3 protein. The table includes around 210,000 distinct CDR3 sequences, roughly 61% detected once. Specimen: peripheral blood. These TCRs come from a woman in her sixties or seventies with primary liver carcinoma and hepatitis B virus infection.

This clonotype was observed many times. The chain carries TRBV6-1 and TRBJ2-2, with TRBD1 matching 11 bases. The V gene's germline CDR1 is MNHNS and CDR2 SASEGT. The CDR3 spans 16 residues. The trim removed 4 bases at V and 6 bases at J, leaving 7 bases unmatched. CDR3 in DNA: TGTGCCAGCAGTGCCCCGGGACAGGGGGGCTCCGGGGAGCTGTTTTTT. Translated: CASSAPGQGGSGELFF.

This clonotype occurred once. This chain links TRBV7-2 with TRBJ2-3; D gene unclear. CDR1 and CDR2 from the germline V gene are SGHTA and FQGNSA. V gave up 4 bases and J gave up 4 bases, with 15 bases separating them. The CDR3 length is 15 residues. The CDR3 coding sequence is TGTGCCAGCAGCTCTCCTCGACAAGAGCCAGATACGCAGTATTTT. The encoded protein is CASSSPRQEPDTQYF.

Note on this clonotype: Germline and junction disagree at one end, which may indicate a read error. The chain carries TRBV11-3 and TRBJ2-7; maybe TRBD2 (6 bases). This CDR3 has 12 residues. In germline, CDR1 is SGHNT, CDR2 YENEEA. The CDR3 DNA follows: TGTGGCAGCAGCTGGGGACCTAGCGAGCAATACTTC. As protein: CGSSWGPSEQYF.

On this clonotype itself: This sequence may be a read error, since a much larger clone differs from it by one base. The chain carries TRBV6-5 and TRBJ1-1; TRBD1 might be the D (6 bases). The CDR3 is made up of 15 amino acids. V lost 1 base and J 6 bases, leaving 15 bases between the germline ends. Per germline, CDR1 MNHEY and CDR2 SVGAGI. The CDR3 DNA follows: TGTGCCAGCAGTTACTTGGGAGCCTCAGGGGCTGAAGCTTTCTTT. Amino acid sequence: CASSYLGASGAEAFF.

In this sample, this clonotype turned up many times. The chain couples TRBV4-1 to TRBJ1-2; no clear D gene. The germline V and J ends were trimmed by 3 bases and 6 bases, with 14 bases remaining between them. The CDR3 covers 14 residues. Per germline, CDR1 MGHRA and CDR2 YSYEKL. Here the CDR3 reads CASSQLKEGHGYTF. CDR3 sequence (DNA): TGCGCCAGCAGCCAGTTGAAGGAGGGTCATGGCTACACCTTC.

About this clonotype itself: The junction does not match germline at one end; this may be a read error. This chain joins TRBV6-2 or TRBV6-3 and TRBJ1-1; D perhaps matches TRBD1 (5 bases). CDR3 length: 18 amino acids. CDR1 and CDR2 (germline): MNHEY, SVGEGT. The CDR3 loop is CASSYLRPGATGNTETFF. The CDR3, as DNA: TGTGCCAGCAGTTACCTTAGGCCCGGGGCGACTGGGAACACTGAAACTTTCTTT.

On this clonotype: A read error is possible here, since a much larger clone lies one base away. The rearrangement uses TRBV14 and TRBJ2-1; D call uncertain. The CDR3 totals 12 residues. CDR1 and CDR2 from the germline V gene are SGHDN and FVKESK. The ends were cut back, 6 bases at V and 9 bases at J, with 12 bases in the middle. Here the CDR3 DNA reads TGTGCCAGCAGGCAAACGGGCCCTGAGCAGTTCTTC. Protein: CASRQTGPEQFF.

CDR3 sequence reads: CASSESNSGRDTQYF. The CDR3, as DNA: TGCGCCAGCAGTGAGTCGAATTCCGGGAGGGATACGCAGTATTTT. The rearrangement uses TRBV10-2 and TRBJ2-3; 7 nucleotides match TRBD2. Germline V CDR1 and CDR2: WSHSY, SAAADI. There are 15 residues in the CDR3. Losses at the gene ends were 0 bases for V and 6 bases for J; bases not matched to a gene: 6.

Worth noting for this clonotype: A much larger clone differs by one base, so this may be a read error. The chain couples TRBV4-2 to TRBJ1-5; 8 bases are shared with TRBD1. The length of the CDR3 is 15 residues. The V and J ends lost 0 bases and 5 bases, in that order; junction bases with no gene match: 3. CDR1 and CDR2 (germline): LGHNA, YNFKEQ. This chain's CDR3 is CASSQDMTGDQPQHF. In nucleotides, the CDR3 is TGTGCCAGCAGCCAAGACATGACAGGGGATCAGCCCCAGCATTTT.

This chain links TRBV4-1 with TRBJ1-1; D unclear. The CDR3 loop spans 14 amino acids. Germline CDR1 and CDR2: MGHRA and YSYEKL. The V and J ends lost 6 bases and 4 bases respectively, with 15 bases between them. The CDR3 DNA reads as TGCGCCAGCAGGCCGGCATCCGGGCGCACTGAAGCTTTCTTT. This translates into CASRPASGRTEAFF.

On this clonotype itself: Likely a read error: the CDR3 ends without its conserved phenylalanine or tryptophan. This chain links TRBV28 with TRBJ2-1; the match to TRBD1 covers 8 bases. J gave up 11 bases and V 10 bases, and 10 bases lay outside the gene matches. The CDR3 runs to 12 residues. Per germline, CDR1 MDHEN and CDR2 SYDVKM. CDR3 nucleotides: TGTGCCACCACAGGGGGGAGTCGGAAGCAGTTCATC. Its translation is CATTGGSRKQFI.

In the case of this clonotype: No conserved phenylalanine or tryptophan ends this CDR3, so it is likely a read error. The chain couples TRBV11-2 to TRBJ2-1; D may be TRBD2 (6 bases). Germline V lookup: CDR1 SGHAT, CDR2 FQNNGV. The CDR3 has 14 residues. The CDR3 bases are TGTGTCAGCAGCTTAGAGGCCCTGACTAGTTACCAGTTCATC. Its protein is CVSSLEALTSYQFI.

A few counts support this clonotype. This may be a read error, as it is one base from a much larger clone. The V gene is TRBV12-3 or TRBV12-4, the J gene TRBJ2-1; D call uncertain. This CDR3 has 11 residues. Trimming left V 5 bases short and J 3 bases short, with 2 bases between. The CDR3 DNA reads TGTGCCAGCAGTCACTACAATGAGCAGTTCTTC. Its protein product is CASSHYNEQFF.

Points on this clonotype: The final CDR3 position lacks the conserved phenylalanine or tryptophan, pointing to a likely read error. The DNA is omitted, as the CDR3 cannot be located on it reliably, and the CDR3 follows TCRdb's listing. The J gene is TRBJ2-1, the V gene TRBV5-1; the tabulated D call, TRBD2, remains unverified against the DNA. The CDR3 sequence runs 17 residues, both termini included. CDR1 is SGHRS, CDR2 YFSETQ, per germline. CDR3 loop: CTSRVAVWEATYNEHFL.

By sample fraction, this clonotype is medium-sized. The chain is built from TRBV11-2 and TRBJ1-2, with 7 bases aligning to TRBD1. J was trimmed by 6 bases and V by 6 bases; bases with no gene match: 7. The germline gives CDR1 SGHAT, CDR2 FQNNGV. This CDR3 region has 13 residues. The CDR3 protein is CASSPDRAHGYTF. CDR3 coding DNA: TGTGCCAGCAGTCCTGACAGGGCCCATGGCTACACCTTC.

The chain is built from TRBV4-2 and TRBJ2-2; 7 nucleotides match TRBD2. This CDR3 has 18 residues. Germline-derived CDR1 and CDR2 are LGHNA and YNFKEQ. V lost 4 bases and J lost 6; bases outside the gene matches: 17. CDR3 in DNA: TGTGCCAGCAGCCGAGATCTGATAGCGGGCACTCTCCCCGGGGAGCTGTTTTTT. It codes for CASSRDLIAGTLPGELFF.

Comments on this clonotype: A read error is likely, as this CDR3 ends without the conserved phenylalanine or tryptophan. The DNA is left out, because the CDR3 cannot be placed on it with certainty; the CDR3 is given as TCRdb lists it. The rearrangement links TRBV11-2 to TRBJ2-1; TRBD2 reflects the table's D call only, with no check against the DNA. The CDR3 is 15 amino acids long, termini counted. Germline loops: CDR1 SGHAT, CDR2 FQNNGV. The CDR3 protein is CASSPLGRLAGGRFL.

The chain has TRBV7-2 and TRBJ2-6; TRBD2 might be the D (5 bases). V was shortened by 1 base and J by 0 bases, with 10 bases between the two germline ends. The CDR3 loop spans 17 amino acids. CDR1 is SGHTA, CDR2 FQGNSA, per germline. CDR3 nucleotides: TGTGCCAGCAGCTTAGTAGGGAGTTCCTCTGGGGCCAACGTCCTGACTTTC. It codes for CASSLVGSSSGANVLTF.

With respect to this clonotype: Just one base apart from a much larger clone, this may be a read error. CDR3 in DNA: TGTGCCAGCAGCTACACATCGGATCCGGGACAGGGGGCAAACACCGGGGAGCTGTTTTTT. It yields the protein CASSYTSDPGQGANTGELFF. The chain employs TRBV6-5 and TRBJ2-2, with 12 bases identical to TRBD1. Germline V gene data show CDR1 as MNHEY and CDR2 as SVGAGI. The CDR3 totals 20 residues. The V segment lost 6 bases and the J segment 2 bases; nucleotides outside the gene matches: 16.

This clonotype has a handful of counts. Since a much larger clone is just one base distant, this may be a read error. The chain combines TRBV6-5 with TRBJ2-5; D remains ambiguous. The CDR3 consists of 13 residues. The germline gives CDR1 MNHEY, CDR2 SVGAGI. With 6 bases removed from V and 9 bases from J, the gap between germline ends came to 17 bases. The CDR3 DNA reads TGTGCCAGCAGACGACTGTATCCTGAGTCCCAGTACTTC. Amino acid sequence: CASRRLYPESQYF.

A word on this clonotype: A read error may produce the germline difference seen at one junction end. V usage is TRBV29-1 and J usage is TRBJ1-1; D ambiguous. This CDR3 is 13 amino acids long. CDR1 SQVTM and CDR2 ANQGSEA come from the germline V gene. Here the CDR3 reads CSVKEWLNTEAFF. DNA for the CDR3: TGCAGCGTTAAAGAATGGTTGAATACTGAAGCTTTCTTT.

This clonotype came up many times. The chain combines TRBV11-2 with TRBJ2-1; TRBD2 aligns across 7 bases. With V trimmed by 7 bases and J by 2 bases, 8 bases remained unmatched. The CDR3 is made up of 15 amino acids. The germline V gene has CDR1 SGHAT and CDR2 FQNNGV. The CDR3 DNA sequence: TGTGCCAGCACTGGGGGTAGCGGGCCCTACAATGAGCAGTTCTTC. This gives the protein CASTGGSGPYNEQFF.

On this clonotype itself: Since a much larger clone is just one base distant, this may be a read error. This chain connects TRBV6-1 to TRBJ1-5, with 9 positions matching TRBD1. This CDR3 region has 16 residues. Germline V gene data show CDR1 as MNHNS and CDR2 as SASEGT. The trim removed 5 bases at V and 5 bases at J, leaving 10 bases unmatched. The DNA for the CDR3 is TGTGCCAGCAGTCAAGGGGGACAGGGTCGCTATCAGCCCCAGCATTTT. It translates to CASSQGGQGRYQPQHF.

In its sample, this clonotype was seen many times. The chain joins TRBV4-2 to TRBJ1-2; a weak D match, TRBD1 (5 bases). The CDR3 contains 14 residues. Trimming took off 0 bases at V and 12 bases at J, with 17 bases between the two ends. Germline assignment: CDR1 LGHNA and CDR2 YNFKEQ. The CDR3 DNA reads TGTGCCAGCAGCCAAGAAGGGACTCGCGAGAAGGACACCTTC. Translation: CASSQEGTREKDTF.

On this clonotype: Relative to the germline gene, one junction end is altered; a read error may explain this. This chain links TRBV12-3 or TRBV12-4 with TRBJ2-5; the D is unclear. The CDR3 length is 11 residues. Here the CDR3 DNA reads TGTGCCAGCAGTTCTGAAGAGGCCCAGTACTTC. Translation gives CASSSEEAQYF.

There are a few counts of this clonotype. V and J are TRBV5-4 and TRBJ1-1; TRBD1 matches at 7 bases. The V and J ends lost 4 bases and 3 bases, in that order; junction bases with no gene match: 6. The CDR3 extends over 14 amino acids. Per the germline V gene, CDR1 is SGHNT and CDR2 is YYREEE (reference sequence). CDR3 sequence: CASSRGRGYTEAFF. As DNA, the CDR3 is TGTGCCAGCAGCCGGGGCAGGGGGTACACTGAAGCTTTCTTT.

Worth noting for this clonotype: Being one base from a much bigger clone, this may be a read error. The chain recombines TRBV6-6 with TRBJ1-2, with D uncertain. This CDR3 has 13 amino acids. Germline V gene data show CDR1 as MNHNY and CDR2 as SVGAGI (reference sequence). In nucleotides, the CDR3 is TGTGCCAGCAGTCCTGAATCGGGTTATGGCTACATCTTC. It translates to CASSPESGYGYIF.

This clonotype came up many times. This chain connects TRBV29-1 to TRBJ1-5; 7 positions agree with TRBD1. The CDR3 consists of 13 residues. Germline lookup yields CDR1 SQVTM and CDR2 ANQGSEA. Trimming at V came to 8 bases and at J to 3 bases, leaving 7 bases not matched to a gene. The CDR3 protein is CSWSRGSNQPQHF. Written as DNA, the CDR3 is TGCAGCTGGTCCAGGGGGTCCAATCAGCCCCAGCATTTT.

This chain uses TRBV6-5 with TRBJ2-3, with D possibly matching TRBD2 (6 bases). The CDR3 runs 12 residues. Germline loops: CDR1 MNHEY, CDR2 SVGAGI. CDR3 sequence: CTGSPTSFTQYF. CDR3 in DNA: TGTACCGGCAGTCCGACTAGTTTTACGCAGTATTTT.